These 17 T cell receptor beta chains originate from one sample sequenced in a study of blood T cell repertoires in COVID-19. This table comes from immunoSEQ multiplex PCR, and its TCRdb copy is limited to in-frame clones, with some not included. The sample holds fewer than 250,000 clones; roughly 82% are singletons and the top ten take 4.7%. The sample was peripheral blood. Receptors were obtained from a woman in her seventies with acute or convalescent COVID-19.

This clone has a count of ten or more. The chain is built from TRBV6-5 and TRBJ1-5; possibly TRBD1 for D (6 bases). This CDR3 is built from 14 residues. CDR1 MNHEY and CDR2 SVGAGI come from the germline V gene. V lost 5 bases to trimming and J lost 2 bases, with 10 bases between them. CDR3 residues: CASSQQGGNQPQHF. DNA for the CDR3: TGTGCCAGCAGTCAACAGGGAGGCAATCAGCCCCAGCATTTT.

The J gene is TRBJ2-7, the V gene TRBV7-2; D call uncertain. The germline V gene encodes CDR1 SGHTA and CDR2 FQGNSA. Trimming cost V 5 bases and J 7 bases, with 9 bases left between them. This CDR3 region has 11 residues. The CDR3 coding sequence is TGTGCCAGCAGCCTTTCTCGGGAGCAGTACTTC. This sequence encodes CASSLSREQYF.

This chain joins TRBV9 and TRBJ1-6; D unclear. This CDR3 spans 16 amino acids. In germline, CDR1 is SGDLS, CDR2 YYNGEE. The V end lost 0 bases, the J end lost 8 bases, and 15 bases lay between the germline ends. The CDR3 loop reads CASSVGGRRADSPLHF. The CDR3, as DNA: TGTGCCAGCAGCGTAGGAGGGCGCCGGGCGGATTCACCCCTCCACTTT.

The chain couples TRBV28 to TRBJ1-2; TRBD1 agrees at 9 bases. Trimming removed 5 bases from V and 4 bases from J; junction bases left unmatched: 5. CDR1 and CDR2 (germline): MDHEN, SYDVKM. The CDR3 is 14 amino acids. The CDR3 sequence: CASSPTGGAYGYTF. The DNA for the CDR3 is TGTGCCAGCAGTCCGACAGGGGGGGCCTATGGCTACACCTTC.

The gene calls are TRBV7-9 and TRBJ1-4; no definite D call. The germline CDR1 and CDR2 sequences are SEHNR and FQNEAQ (reference sequence). The CDR3 is 15 amino acids. Trimming removed 5 bases from V and 2 bases from J, with 12 bases in between. This CDR3 reads CASSTTGGTNEKLFF. The CDR3 region has the DNA TGTGCCAGCAGCACCACGGGAGGGACTAATGAAAAACTGTTTTTT.

The chain has TRBV5-6 and TRBJ1-2; D unclear. CDR3 length: 14 residues. CDR1 is SGHDT, CDR2 YYEEEE, per germline. V was clipped by 1 base and J by 4 bases, with 11 bases between them. The CDR3 DNA follows: TGTGCCAGCAGCTTGAACGCAGGAGGCTATGGCTACACCTTC. It codes for CASSLNAGGYGYTF.

The rearrangement joins TRBV5-6 to TRBJ2-2; 10 positions match TRBD1. The V and J ends lost 4 bases and 5 bases, in that order; junction bases with no gene match: 11. The CDR3 is made up of 17 amino acids. Germline V gives CDR1 SGHDT, CDR2 YYEEEE. This CDR3 is CASSETGTGVGTGELFF. In DNA form, the CDR3 reads TGTGCCAGCAGCGAGACCGGGACAGGGGTAGGAACCGGGGAGCTGTTTTTT. The variable domain in full, completed from reference TRBV5-6 and TRBJ2-2, reads DAGVTQSPTHLIKTRGQQVTLRCSPKSGHDTVSWYQQALGQGPQFIFQYYEEEERQRGNFPDRFSGHQFPNYSSELNVNALLLGDSALYLCASSETGTGVGTGELFFGEGSRLTVL.

This clone was recorded once. The chain combines TRBV3-1 (or the pseudogene TRBV3-2) with TRBJ1-1, with D perhaps TRBD1 (5 bases). Per germline, CDR1 LGHDT and CDR2 YNNKEL (reference sequence). V was shortened by 2 bases and J by 3 bases, with 13 bases between the two germline ends. The CDR3 is made up of 15 amino acids. This CDR3 reads CASSQLGGGDTEAFF. In DNA, the CDR3 is TGTGCCAGCAGCCAACTGGGGGGTGGGGACACTGAAGCTTTCTTT.

This CDR3 reads CASSSRQGSDQPQHF. The DNA for the CDR3 is TGTGCCAGCAGCTCCCGACAGGGGTCAGATCAGCCCCAGCATTTT. The V and J genes are TRBV7-2 and TRBJ1-5; 8 bases are shared with TRBD1. Germline CDR1 reads SGHTA; CDR2 reads FQGNSA. The CDR3 has 15 amino acids. Germline trimming cut 4 bases from V and 5 bases from J; bases unmatched to any gene: 7.

The sample holds a few counts of this clone. The V and J genes are TRBV3-1 (or the pseudogene TRBV3-2) and TRBJ1-6; D may be TRBD1 (6 bases). Trimming shortened V by 1 base and J by 7 bases, and 17 bases separated the two germline ends. Germline lookup yields CDR1 LGHDT and CDR2 YNNKEL (reference sequence). This CDR3 comprises 17 residues. CDR3 in amino acids: CASSQAVMIQGNSPLHF. The CDR3 DNA reads as TGTGCCAGCAGCCAAGCTGTCATGATACAGGGAAATTCACCCCTCCACTTT.

The chain is built from TRBV19 and TRBJ2-7, with D possibly being TRBD1 (5 bases). Trimming shortened V by 9 bases and J by 6 bases, and 18 bases separated the two germline ends. Germline V CDR1 and CDR2: LNHDA, SQIVND (reference sequence). The CDR3 extends over 13 amino acids. The DNA for the CDR3 is TGTGCCAGCCGCCGGACACTGGGCTCCGAGCAGTACTTC. Its protein product is CASRRTLGSEQYF.

The chain links TRBV5-6 to TRBJ2-5; 7 bases map to TRBD2. Germline values: CDR1 SGHDT, CDR2 YYEEEE. There are 15 residues in the CDR3. Unmatched junction bases numbered 17, after V lost 10 bases and J lost 5 bases. The CDR3 region is CASGSGGGRAETQYF. CDR3 DNA sequence: TGTGCCTCTGGTTCGGGCGGGGGTAGAGCGGAGACCCAGTACTTC. Full variable domain (missing parts from reference TRBV5-6 and TRBJ2-5): DAGVTQSPTHLIKTRGQQVTLRCSPKSGHDTVSWYQQALGQGPQFIFQYYEEEERQRGNFPDRFSGHQFPNYSSELNVNALLLGDSALYLCASGSGGGRAETQYFGPGTRLLVL.

Here the CDR3 reads CASSTDRGADTQYF. As DNA, the CDR3 is TGTGCCAGCAGTACCGACAGGGGAGCAGATACGCAGTATTTT. The chain recombines TRBV6-2 or TRBV6-3 with TRBJ2-3; the match to TRBD1 covers 8 bases. The CDR3 has 14 amino acids. Unmatched junction bases numbered 5, after V lost 5 bases and J lost 4 bases. The germline gives CDR1 MNHEY, CDR2 SVGEGT.

The chain joins TRBV29-1 to TRBJ1-1, with D perhaps TRBD1 (5 bases). In germline, CDR1 is SQVTM, CDR2 ANQGSEA. This CDR3 has 14 residues. Trimming took off 4 bases at V and 5 bases at J, with 17 bases between the two ends. The CDR3: CSVAGRVTDTEAFF. The DNA of the CDR3 is TGCAGCGTTGCTGGCAGGGTTACGGATACTGAAGCTTTCTTT.

The J gene is TRBJ1-3, the V gene TRBV5-6; a possible D gene is TRBD1 (5 bases). Germline assignment: CDR1 SGHDT and CDR2 YYEEEE. Between the trimmed V and J ends, which lost 4 bases and 3 bases, there was a span of 14 bases. The CDR3 is made up of 15 amino acids. Here the CDR3 reads CASSVGQGLGNTIYF. The DNA of the CDR3 is TGTGCCAGCAGCGTCGGTCAGGGCCTTGGAAACACCATATATTTT.

The genes are TRBV9 and TRBJ1-6; D unclear. The V end was cut by 0 bases, the J end by 13 bases, with 17 bases between. Germline V gene sequence: CDR1 SGDLS, CDR2 YYNGEE. This CDR3 has 15 amino acids. In DNA form, the CDR3 reads TGTGCCAGCAGCGTAGGCCCTGATCCTCAGTCCCCCCTCCACTTT. This encodes CASSVGPDPQSPLHF.

The V call is TRBV15, the J call TRBJ1-2; D unresolved. In germline, CDR1 is LNHNV, CDR2 YYDKDF (reference sequence). The ends were cut back, 0 bases at V and 4 bases at J, with 12 bases in the middle. The CDR3 extends over 15 amino acids. The DNA of the CDR3 is TGTGCCACCAGCAGAGATCCTATGACAACCTATGGCTACACCTTC. Amino acids: CATSRDPMTTYGYTF.